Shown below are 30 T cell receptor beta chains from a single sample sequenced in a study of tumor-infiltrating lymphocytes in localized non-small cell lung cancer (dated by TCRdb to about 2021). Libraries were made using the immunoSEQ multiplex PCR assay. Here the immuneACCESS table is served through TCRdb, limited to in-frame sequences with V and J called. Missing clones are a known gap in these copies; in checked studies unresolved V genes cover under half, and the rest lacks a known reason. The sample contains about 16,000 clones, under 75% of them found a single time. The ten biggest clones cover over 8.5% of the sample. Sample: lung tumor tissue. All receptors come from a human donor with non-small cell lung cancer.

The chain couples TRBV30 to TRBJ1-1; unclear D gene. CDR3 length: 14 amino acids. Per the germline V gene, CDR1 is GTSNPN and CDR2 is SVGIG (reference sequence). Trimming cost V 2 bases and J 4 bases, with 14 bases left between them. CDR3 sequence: CAWSSGGKATEAFF. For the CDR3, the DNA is TGTGCCTGGAGTTCTGGCGGGAAAGCCACTGAAGCTTTCTTT.

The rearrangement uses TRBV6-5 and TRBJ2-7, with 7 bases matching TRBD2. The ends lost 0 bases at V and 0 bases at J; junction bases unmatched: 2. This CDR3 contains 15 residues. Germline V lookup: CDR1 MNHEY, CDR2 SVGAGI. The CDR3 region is CASSYSGLDSYEQYF. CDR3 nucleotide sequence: TGTGCCAGCAGTTACTCTGGACTAGACTCCTACGAGCAGTACTTC.

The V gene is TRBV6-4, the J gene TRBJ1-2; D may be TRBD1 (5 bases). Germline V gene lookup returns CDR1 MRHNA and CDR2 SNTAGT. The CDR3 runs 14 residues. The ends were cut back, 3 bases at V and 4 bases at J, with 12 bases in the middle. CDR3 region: CASSESGGSYGYTF. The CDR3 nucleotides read TGTGCCAGCAGTGAATCGGGGGGAAGCTATGGCTACACCTTC.

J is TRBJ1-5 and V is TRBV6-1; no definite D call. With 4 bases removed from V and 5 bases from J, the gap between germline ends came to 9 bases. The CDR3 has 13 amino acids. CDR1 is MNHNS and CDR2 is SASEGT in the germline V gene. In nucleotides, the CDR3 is TGTGCCAGCAGTGTCCAGGCGGATCAGCCCCAGCATTTT. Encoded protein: CASSVQADQPQHF.

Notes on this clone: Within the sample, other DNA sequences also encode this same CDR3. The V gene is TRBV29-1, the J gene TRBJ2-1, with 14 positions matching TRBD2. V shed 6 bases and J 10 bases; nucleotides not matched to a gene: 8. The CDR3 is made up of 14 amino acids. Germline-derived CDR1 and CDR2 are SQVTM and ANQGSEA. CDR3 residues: CSVDKGLAGVEQFF. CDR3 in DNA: TGCAGCGTCGACAAGGGACTAGCGGGGGTAGAGCAGTTCTTC.

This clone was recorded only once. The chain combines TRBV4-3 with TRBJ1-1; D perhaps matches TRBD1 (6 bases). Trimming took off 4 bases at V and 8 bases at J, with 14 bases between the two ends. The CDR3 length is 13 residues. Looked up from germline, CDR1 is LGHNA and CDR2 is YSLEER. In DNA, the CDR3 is TGCGCCAGCAGCCTCTCCCCAGGGGTGGAAGCTTTCTTT. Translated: CASSLSPGVEAFF.

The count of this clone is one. This CDR3 is CASSPATGSTDTQYF. In DNA, the CDR3 is TGCGCCAGCTCCCCCGCGACAGGAAGCACAGATACGCAGTATTTT. This chain uses TRBV10-2 with TRBJ2-3; perhaps TRBD1 as D (6 bases). Germline-derived CDR1 and CDR2 are WSHSY and SAAADI. The V end was cut by 8 bases, the J end by 0 bases, with 15 bases between. The CDR3 extends over 15 amino acids.

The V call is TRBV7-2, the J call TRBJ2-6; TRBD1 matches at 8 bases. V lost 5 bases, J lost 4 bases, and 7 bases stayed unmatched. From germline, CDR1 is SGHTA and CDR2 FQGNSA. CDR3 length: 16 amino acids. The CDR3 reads CASSPTGGSGANVLTF. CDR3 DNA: TGTGCCAGCAGCCCTACAGGGGGAAGCGGGGCCAACGTCCTGACTTTC.

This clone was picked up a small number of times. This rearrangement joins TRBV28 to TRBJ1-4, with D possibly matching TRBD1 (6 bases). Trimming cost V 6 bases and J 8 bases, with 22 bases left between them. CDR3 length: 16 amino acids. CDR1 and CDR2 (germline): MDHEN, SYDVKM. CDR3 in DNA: TGTGCCAGCAGCCCTTATGGTACAGGGAACTTAGAAAAACTGTTTTTT. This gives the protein CASSPYGTGNLEKLFF.

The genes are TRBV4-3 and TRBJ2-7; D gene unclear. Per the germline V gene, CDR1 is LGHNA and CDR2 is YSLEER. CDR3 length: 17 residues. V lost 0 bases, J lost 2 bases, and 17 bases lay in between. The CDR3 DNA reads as TGCGCCAGCAGCCAAGAGGCGGATGTCAGGCGCACCTACGAGCAGTACTTC. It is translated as CASSQEADVRRTYEQYF.

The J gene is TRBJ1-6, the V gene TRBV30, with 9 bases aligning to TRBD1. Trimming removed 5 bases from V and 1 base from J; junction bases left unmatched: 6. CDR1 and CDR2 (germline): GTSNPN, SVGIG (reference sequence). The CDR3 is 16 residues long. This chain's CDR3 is CAWGTGTISYNSPLHF. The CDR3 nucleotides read TGTGCCTGGGGGACAGGGACGATATCCTATAATTCACCCCTCCACTTT.

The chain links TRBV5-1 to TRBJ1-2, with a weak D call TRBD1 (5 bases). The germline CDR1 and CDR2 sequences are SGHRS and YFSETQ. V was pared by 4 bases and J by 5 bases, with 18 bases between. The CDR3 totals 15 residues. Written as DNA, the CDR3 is TGCGCCAGCAGCCCGGGTGGCAGGGCTAGGTATGGCTACACCTTC. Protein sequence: CASSPGGRARYGYTF. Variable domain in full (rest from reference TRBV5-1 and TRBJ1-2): KAGVTQTPRYLIKTRGQQVTLSCSPISGHRSVSWYQQTPGQGLQFLFEYFSETQRNKGNFPGRFSGRQFSNSRSEMNVSTLELGDSALYLCASSPGGRARYGYTFGSGTRLTVV.

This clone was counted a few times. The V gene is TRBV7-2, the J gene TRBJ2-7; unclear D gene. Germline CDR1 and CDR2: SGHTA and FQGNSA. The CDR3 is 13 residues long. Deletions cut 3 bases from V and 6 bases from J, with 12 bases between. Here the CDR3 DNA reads TGTGCCAGCAGCTTCCTCCACGGTACCGAGCAGTACTTC. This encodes CASSFLHGTEQYF.

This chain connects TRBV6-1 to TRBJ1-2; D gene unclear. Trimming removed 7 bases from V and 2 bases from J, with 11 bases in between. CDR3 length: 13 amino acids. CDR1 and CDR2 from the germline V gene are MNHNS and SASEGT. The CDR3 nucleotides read TGTGCCAGCACCCGGGTGACCAACTATGGCTACACCTTC. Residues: CASTRVTNYGYTF.

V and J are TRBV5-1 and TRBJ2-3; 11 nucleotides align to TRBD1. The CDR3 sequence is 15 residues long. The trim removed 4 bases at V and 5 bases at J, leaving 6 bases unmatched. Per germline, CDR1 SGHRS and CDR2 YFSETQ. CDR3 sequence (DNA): TGCGCCAGCAGCGCCCGGGACAGGGGGGGAGATACGCAGTATTTT. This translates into CASSARDRGGDTQYF.

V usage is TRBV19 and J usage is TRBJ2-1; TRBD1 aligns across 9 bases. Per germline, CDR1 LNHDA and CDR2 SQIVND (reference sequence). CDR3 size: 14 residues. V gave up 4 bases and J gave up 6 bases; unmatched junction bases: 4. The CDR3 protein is CASSNRGHGNEQFF. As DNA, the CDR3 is TGTGCCAGTAGTAACAGGGGGCACGGCAATGAGCAGTTCTTC.

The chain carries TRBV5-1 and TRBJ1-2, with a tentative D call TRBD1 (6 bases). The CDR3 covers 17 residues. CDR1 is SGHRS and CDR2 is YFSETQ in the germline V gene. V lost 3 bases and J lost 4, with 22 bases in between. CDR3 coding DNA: TGCGCCAGCAGCTCAACAGACCAGGGGCCCCGTGGCTATGGCTACACCTTC. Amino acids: CASSSTDQGPRGYGYTF. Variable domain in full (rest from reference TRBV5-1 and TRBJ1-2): KAGVTQTPRYLIKTRGQQVTLSCSPISGHRSVSWYQQTPGQGLQFLFEYFSETQRNKGNFPGRFSGRQFSNSRSEMNVSTLELGDSALYLCASSSTDQGPRGYGYTFGSGTRLTVV.

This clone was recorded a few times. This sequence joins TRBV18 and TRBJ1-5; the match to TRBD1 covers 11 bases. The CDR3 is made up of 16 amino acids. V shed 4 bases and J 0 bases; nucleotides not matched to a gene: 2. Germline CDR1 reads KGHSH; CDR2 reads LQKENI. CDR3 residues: CASSLGTGGSNQPQHF. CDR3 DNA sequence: TGTGCCAGCTCACTGGGGACAGGGGGTAGCAATCAGCCCCAGCATTTT.

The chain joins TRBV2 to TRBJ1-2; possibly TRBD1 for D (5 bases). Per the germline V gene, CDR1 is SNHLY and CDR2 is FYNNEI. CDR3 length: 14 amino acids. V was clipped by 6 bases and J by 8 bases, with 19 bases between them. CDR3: CASRAGHGSGGYTF. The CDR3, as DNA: TGTGCCAGCAGGGCCGGACACGGTAGCGGAGGCTACACCTTC.

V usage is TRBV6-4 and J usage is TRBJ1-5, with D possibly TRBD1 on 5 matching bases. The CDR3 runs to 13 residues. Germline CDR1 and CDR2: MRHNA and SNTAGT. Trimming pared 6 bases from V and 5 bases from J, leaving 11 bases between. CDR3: CASSRDRDQPQHF. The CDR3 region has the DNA TGTGCCAGCAGCCGGGACCGAGATCAGCCCCAGCATTTT.

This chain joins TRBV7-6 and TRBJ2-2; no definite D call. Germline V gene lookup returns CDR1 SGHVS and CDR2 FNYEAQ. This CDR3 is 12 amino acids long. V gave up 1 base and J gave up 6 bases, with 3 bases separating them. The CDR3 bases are TGTGCCAGCAGCTTAGGTTCCGGGGAGCTGTTTTTT. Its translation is CASSLGSGELFF. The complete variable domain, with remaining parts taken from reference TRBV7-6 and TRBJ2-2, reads GAGVSQSPRYKVTKRGQDVALRCDPISGHVSLYWYRQALGQGPEFLTYFNYEAQQDKSGLPNDRFSAERPEGSISTLTIQRTEQRDSAMYRCASSLGSGELFFGEGSRLTVL.

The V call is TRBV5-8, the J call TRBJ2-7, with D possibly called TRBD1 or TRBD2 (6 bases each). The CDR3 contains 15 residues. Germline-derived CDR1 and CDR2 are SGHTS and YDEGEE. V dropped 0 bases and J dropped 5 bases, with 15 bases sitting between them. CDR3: CASSLALGGQNEQYF. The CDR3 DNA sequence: TGTGCCAGCAGCTTGGCCTTAGGGGGGCAGAACGAGCAGTACTTC.

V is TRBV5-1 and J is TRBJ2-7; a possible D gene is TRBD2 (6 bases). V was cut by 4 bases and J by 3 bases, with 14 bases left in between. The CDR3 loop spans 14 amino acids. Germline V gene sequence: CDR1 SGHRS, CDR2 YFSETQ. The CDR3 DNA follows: TGCGCCAGCAGCCCGGAGGGCACGGTCTACGAGCAGTACTTC. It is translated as CASSPEGTVYEQYF.

The CDR3 here is CSGAGGETQYF. CDR3 sequence (DNA): TGCAGTGGCGCGGGGGGGGAGACCCAGTACTTC. V is TRBV20-1 and J is TRBJ2-5; TRBD2 aligns across 9 bases. The germline V gene has CDR1 DFQATT and CDR2 SNEGSKA (reference sequence). CDR3 length equals 11 residues. V was clipped by 7 bases and J by 5 bases; unmatched bases: 2.

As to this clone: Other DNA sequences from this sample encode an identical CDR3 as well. CDR3 protein: CASSQEPLSPYEQYF. The CDR3 nucleotides read TGTGCCAGCAGCCAAGAACCGCTGAGCCCCTACGAGCAGTACTTC. V usage is TRBV4-2 and J usage is TRBJ2-7, with unresolved D. The ends were cut back, 0 bases at V and 2 bases at J, with 11 bases in the middle. The V gene's germline CDR1 is LGHNA and CDR2 YNFKEQ. The CDR3 length is 15 residues.

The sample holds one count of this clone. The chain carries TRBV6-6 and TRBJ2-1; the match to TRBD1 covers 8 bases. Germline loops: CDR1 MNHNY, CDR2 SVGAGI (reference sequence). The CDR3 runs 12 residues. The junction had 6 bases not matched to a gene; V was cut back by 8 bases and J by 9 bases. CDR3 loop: CASAQGAGEQFF. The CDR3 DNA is TGTGCCAGCGCCCAGGGGGCCGGTGAGCAGTTCTTC.

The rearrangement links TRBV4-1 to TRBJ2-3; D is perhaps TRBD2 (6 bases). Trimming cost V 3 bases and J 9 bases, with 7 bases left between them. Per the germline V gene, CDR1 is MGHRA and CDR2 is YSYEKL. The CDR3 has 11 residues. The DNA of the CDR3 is TGCGCCAGCAGCCAGGGGAGGACGCAGTATTTT. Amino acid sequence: CASSQGRTQYF.

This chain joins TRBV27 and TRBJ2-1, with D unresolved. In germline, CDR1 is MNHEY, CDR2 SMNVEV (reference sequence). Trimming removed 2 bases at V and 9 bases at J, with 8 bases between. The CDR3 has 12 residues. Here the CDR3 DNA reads TGTGCCAGCAGTTTAAGGCGCACTGAGCAGTTCTTC. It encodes CASSLRRTEQFF.

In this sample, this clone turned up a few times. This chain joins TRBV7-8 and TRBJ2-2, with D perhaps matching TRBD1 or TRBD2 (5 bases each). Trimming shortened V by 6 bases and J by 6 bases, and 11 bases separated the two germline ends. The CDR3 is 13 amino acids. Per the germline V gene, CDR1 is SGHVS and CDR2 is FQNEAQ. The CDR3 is CASRLGVAGELFF. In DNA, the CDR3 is TGTGCCAGCAGACTGGGGGTCGCCGGGGAGCTGTTTTTT.

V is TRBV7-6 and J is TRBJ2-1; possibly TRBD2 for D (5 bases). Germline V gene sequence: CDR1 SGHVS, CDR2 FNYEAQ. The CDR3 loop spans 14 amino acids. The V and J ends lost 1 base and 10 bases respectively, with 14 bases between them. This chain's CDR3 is CASSLGEGHPEQFF. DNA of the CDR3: TGTGCCAGCAGCTTAGGAGAGGGCCATCCCGAGCAGTTCTTC. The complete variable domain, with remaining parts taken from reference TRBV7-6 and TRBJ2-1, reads GAGVSQSPRYKVTKRGQDVALRCDPISGHVSLYWYRQALGQGPEFLTYFNYEAQQDKSGLPNDRFSAERPEGSISTLTIQRTEQRDSAMYRCASSLGEGHPEQFFGPGTRLTVL.